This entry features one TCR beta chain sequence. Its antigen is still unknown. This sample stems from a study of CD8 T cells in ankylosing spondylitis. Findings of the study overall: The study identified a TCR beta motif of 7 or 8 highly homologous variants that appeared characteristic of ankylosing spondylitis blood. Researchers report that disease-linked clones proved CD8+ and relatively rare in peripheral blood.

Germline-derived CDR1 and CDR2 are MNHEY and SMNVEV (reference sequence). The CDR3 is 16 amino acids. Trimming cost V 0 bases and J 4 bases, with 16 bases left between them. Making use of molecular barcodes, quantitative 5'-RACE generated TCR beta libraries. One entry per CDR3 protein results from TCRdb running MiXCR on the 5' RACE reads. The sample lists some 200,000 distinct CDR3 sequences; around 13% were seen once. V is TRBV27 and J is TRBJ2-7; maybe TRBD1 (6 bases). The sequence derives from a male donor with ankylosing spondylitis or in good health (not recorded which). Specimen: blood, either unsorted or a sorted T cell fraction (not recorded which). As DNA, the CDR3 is TGTGCCAGCAGTTTATCGATGGGTGGGGGCCGATACGAGCAGTACTTC. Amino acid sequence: CASSLSMGGGRYEQYF.